The 19 T cell receptor beta chains listed next were all sequenced from one sample in a study of long-term antiretroviral therapy in people with HIV. An immunoSEQ assay, version v3.0, was performed at survey level. Generated by immunoSEQ multiplex PCR, the TCRdb table keeps only in-frame clones and is missing some. The sample shows about 8,500 clones, 84% of them seen only once. This material consisted of unsorted PBMCs, taken 0.3 years before starting antiretroviral therapy. The source is a man aged 25-45 years with HIV.

The chain combines TRBV19 with TRBJ1-5, with unresolved D. V was cut by 5 bases and J by 0 bases, with 11 bases left in between. The CDR3 covers 15 residues. Germline CDR1 LNHDA, CDR2 SQIVND (reference sequence). CDR3 DNA: TGTGCCAGTAGTGAAGTCGGGTATAGCAATCAGCCCCAGCATTTT. Protein product: CASSEVGYSNQPQHF.

The CDR3 bases are TGTGCCAGCAGCTTCGGACAGGGGTCCAAAAACATTCAGTACTTC. Translation: CASSFGQGSKNIQYF. The chain uses TRBV7-9 and TRBJ2-4, with 9 bases matching TRBD1. This CDR3 is built from 15 residues. Trimming took 3 bases from V and 2 from J; bases not matched to a gene: 2. Germline V gene lookup returns CDR1 SEHNR and CDR2 FQNEAQ (reference sequence).

The chain links TRBV11-2 to TRBJ2-2; no reliable D call. Looked up from germline, CDR1 is SGHAT and CDR2 is FQNNGV. Between the trimmed V and J ends, which lost 5 bases and 1 base, there was a span of 8 bases. The CDR3 covers 14 residues. In DNA form, the CDR3 reads TGTGCCAGCAGCCCATCCGGGAACACCGGGGAGCTGTTTTTT. Amino acids: CASSPSGNTGELFF.

This chain links TRBV28 with TRBJ1-5; 7 bases match TRBD1. Germline V gene lookup returns CDR1 MDHEN and CDR2 SYDVKM. CDR3 length: 14 residues. V was pared by 6 bases and J by 4 bases, with 6 bases of the junction left unmatched. In DNA, the CDR3 is TGTGCCAGCAGCCCGGACAGGAAAAATCAGCCCCAGCATTTT. Translated: CASSPDRKNQPQHF.

The rearrangement joins TRBV29-1 to TRBJ2-3, with 9 positions matching TRBD2. CDR1 is SQVTM and CDR2 is ANQGSEA in the germline V gene. This CDR3 is 12 amino acids long. Trimming took 8 bases from V and 1 from J; bases not matched to a gene: 1. The CDR3 DNA is TGCAGCTCTAGCGGGGGCACAGATACGCAGTATTTT. Translated, it gives CSSSGGTDTQYF.

The V call is TRBV7-3, the J call TRBJ2-7; D is unclear. Germline CDR1 reads SGHTA; CDR2 reads FQGTGA. With 0 bases removed from V and 3 bases from J, the gap between germline ends came to 6 bases. This CDR3 comprises 13 residues. The CDR3 sequence: CASSLTRDYEQYF. Written as DNA, the CDR3 is TGTGCCAGCAGCTTAACTAGGGACTACGAGCAGTACTTC.

The rearrangement joins TRBV5-4 to TRBJ2-7; 10 bases align to TRBD2. The CDR3 runs 17 residues. The V segment lost 1 base and the J segment 4 bases; nucleotides outside the gene matches: 11. Germline V gene lookup returns CDR1 SGHNT and CDR2 YYREEE (reference sequence). The CDR3 protein is CASSLRSASGGVYEQYF. The CDR3 DNA follows: TGTGCCAGCAGCTTGAGGTCGGCTAGCGGGGGAGTTTACGAGCAGTACTTC.

The gene calls are TRBV5-4 and TRBJ1-2, with TRBD1 matching 7 bases. CDR1 and CDR2 (germline): SGHNT, YYREEE (reference sequence). The CDR3 has 13 amino acids. Trimming took 4 bases from V and 2 from J; bases not matched to a gene: 2. In DNA, the CDR3 is TGTGCCAGCAGCCCGGACAGGAACTATGGCTACACCTTC. Translation gives CASSPDRNYGYTF.

V and J are TRBV19 and TRBJ1-1; D is ambiguous. V dropped 0 bases and J dropped 1 base, with 3 bases sitting between them. This CDR3 contains 13 residues. CDR1 is LNHDA and CDR2 is SQIVND in the germline V gene (reference sequence). CDR3 DNA: TGTGCCAGTAGTATAGAATCGAACACTGAAGCTTTCTTT. Translating gives CASSIESNTEAFF.

The table lists this clone with a few counts. This chain connects TRBV27 to TRBJ1-5, with TRBD1 identical over 8 bases. The junction had 10 bases not matched to a gene; V was cut back by 6 bases and J by 9 bases. This CDR3 has 14 amino acids. CDR1 is MNHEY and CDR2 is SMNVEV in the germline V gene (reference sequence). This chain's CDR3 is CASRYGQGNMPQHF. The DNA for the CDR3 is TGTGCCAGCAGATACGGACAGGGTAACATGCCCCAGCATTTT.

The genes are TRBV19 and TRBJ1-1; a possible D gene is TRBD1 (6 bases). The ends were cut back, 4 bases at V and 10 bases at J, with 16 bases in the middle. The CDR3 loop spans 13 amino acids. The germline V gene encodes CDR1 LNHDA and CDR2 SQIVND (reference sequence). CDR3 sequence reads: CASSTGTPDGAFF. CDR3 DNA: TGTGCCAGTAGTACCGGGACACCGGATGGAGCTTTCTTT.

This sequence joins TRBV7-2 and TRBJ1-6; 9 bases align to TRBD1. The CDR3 extends over 14 amino acids. Germline V gives CDR1 SGHTA, CDR2 FQGNSA. V dropped 8 bases and J dropped 7; count of bases not matched to a gene: 6. CDR3 in DNA: TGTGCCAGCTTGTTTGGACAGGGGAATTCACCCCTCCACTTT. The encoded protein is CASLFGQGNSPLHF.

This clone was found a few times. The CDR3 DNA reads as TGTGCCAGCAGCCAACTCGGACAGGGGAGCAATCAGCCCCAGCATTTT. As protein: CASSQLGQGSNQPQHF. This chain links TRBV16 with TRBJ1-5, with 9 nucleotides matching TRBD1. The V gene's germline CDR1 is KGHSY and CDR2 FQNENV. V lost 2 bases, J lost 1 base, and 3 bases stayed unmatched. The CDR3 loop spans 16 amino acids. The full variable domain, in which reference TRBV16 and TRBJ1-5 provide the parts outside the CDR3, is GEEVAQTPKHLVRGEGQKAKLYCAPIKGHSYVFWYQQVLKNEFKFLISFQNENVFDETGMPKERFSAKCLPNSPCSLEIQATKLEDSAVYFCASSQLGQGSNQPQHFGDGTRLSIL.

The rearrangement uses TRBV7-9 and TRBJ1-4; TRBD1 might be the D (6 bases). Between the trimmed V and J ends, which lost 5 bases and 0 bases, there was a span of 10 bases. Germline lookup yields CDR1 SEHNR and CDR2 FQNEAQ (reference sequence). The CDR3 is 15 amino acids. As DNA, the CDR3 is TGTGCCAGCAGCCGGGGGCGGTCAACTAATGAAAAACTGTTTTTT. The encoded protein is CASSRGRSTNEKLFF.

The CDR3 protein is CASSDGGTSVNEQFF. The CDR3 DNA sequence: TGTGCCAGCAGTGACGGGGGGACTAGTGTCAATGAGCAGTTCTTC. The chain employs TRBV6-4 and TRBJ2-1; 8 positions agree with TRBD2. CDR1 is MRHNA and CDR2 is SNTAGT in the germline V gene. This CDR3 is built from 15 residues. Unmatched junction bases numbered 6, after V lost 2 bases and J lost 6 bases.

This clone was seen once. The genes are TRBV28 and TRBJ1-2; possible D gene TRBD1, 5 bases. CDR1 and CDR2 from the germline V gene are MDHEN and SYDVKM. The CDR3 has 17 residues. V lost 7 bases, J lost 7 bases, and 28 bases lay in between. CDR3 in amino acids: CASKGTSPSLHVRGYTF. CDR3 nucleotide sequence: TGTGCCAGCAAGGGGACTTCGCCCAGTCTTCACGTGCGTGGCTACACCTTC.

The chain employs TRBV29-1 and TRBJ2-2; D is perhaps TRBD1 (6 bases). CDR1 is SQVTM and CDR2 is ANQGSEA in the germline V gene. The V gene lost 7 bases and the J gene lost 0 bases, with 15 bases spanning the gap. The CDR3 is 15 amino acids. CDR3 DNA sequence: TGCAGCGCTGGGGGTGGGACACCGAACACCGGGGAGCTGTTTTTT. Its translation is CSAGGGTPNTGELFF.

This clone was picked up one time. The V call is TRBV5-5, the J call TRBJ2-7, with D possibly TRBD1 on 5 matching bases. Trimming took off 2 bases at V and 2 bases at J, with 11 bases between the two ends. Germline V CDR1 and CDR2: SGHKS, YYEKEE (reference sequence). This CDR3 is built from 14 residues. The CDR3 reads CASSFSQGTYEQYF. DNA of the CDR3: TGTGCCAGCAGCTTTAGTCAGGGAACCTACGAGCAGTACTTC.

This rearrangement joins TRBV7-9 to TRBJ2-5; D is uncertain. The V end lost 2 bases, the J end lost 1 base, and 5 bases lay between the germline ends. The V gene's germline CDR1 is SEHNR and CDR2 FQNEAQ (reference sequence). The CDR3 sequence is 13 residues long. This CDR3 is CASSLFPQETQYF. The DNA for the CDR3 is TGTGCCAGCAGCTTATTCCCCCAAGAGACCCAGTACTTC.